This note documents a single T cell receptor (beta chain) sequence. Sample-barcoded 5' priming and a J-beta primer mix drove a second PCR of 7 to 11 cycles. In TCRdb, the 5' RACE reads were re-called with MiXCR into one record per CDR3 protein. Of approximately 1.5 million distinct CDR3 sequences listed, approximately 32% are singletons. RNA extraction gave at least 5 micrograms of total RNA per sample. This sample is drawn from a study of blood T cells in healthy people across ages. Whole-study context: When template switching was applied, about one barcoded beta molecule was captured per two T cells.

The receptor was isolated from a woman between 25 and 40 years old in good health. Specimen: blood.

The chain's CDR3 is CASTIRTDTQYF. CDR3 sequence (DNA): TGTGCCAGCACGATACGCACAGATACGCAGTATTTT. The chain uses TRBV12-3 or TRBV12-4 and TRBJ2-3, with unresolved D. Trimming stripped 7 bases from V and 1 base from J, with 6 bases between. The CDR3 contains 12 residues.